This TCR beta chain originates from a study of blood T cell repertoires in COVID-19. Overall study context: Researchers got acute and convalescent COVID-19 samples from the United States, Italy and Spain. Sample material is recorded as cDNA or gDNA derived from T cells, B-cell-depleted T cells, or PBMCs.

Per germline, CDR1 LGHNA and CDR2 YNFKEQ. After removal of 2 bases from V and 5 bases from J, the junction contained 8 bases not matched to a gene. The CDR3 is made up of 17 amino acids. Authors' data handling: The authors estimated nucleated cell counts from reference gene primer amplification. The protocol was immunoSEQ multiplex PCR, while the TCRdb copy is restricted to in-frame clones and leaves out a portion. V, J and clone size derive from that table, while D and trimming were established from the DNA sequence. The table shows roughly 250,000 clones, with around 89% occurring only once. The sequence came from a man aged 60-69 years who had recovered from COVID-19. The sequenced sample was peripheral blood. This chain joins TRBV4-2 and TRBJ1-4, with 10 bases lining up with TRBD1. The CDR3 DNA is TGTGCCAGCAGCCAAAAGTACCCGGGACAGGGGAATGAAAAACTGTTTTTT. Translated, it gives CASSQKYPGQGNEKLFF.